These T cell receptor beta chains were read from a single sample in a study of control samples from healthy donors and cancer patients. Libraries were prepared by immunoSEQ multiplex PCR; TCRdb keeps only in-frame clonotypes and omits some of them. Of fewer than 300,000 clones listed, about 80% were seen once; the top ten hold about an eighth. Sequencing was performed on PBMCs. Receptors were obtained from a woman between 55 and 75 years old with lung cancer. The CDR3 runs from the conserved cysteine through the conserved F or W. Each record gives: V gene, D gene, J gene, clone size, CDR3 DNA, CDR3 protein. The D gene is left open where the match is weak. Only some rows state a clone size, as once, few, many or a class for expanded clones.

V gene: TRBV6-5
D gene: TRBD1
J gene: TRBJ1-1
clone size: -
CDR3 DNA: TGTGCCAGCAGATCAGGGGGCGGAGGTACTGAAGCTTTCTTT
CDR3 protein: CASRSGGGGTEAFF

V gene: TRBV18
D gene: -
J gene: TRBJ1-4
clone size: few
CDR3 DNA: TGTGCCAGCTCAGCGACCTTTGCGACTAATGAAAAACTGTTTTTT
CDR3 protein: CASSATFATNEKLFF

V gene: TRBV6-5
D gene: TRBD1
J gene: TRBJ1-4
clone size: -
CDR3 DNA: TGTGCCAGCAGCGCCGGGACAGGGGGCGAAGAAAAACTGTTTTTT
CDR3 protein: CASSAGTGGEEKLFF

V gene: TRBV5-1
D gene: -
J gene: TRBJ1-3
clone size: -
CDR3 DNA: TGCGCCAGCAGCTTGAGCTCAGTCTCTGGAAACACCATATATTTT
CDR3 protein: CASSLSSVSGNTIYF

V gene: TRBV5-1
D gene: -
J gene: TRBJ2-6
clone size: -
CDR3 DNA: TGCCCCAGCAGCTTGGGGGGGACAGATAATTCTGGGGCCAACGTCCTGACTTTC
CDR3 protein: CPSSLGGTDNSGANVLTF

V gene: TRBV10-1
D gene: -
J gene: TRBJ1-1
clone size: -
CDR3 DNA: TGCGCCAGCAGTGAGTCGGGATACACTGAAGCTTTCTTT
CDR3 protein: CASSESGYTEAFF

V gene: TRBV28
D gene: -
J gene: TRBJ1-2
clone size: -
CDR3 DNA: TGTGCCAGCAGTATGCGACAGACCTATGGCTACACCTTC
CDR3 protein: CASSMRQTYGYTF

V gene: TRBV3-1/TRBV3-2
D gene: -
J gene: TRBJ1-2
clone size: -
CDR3 DNA: TGTGCCAGCAGCCCTTGGACAGAAAACTATGGCTACACCTTC
CDR3 protein: CASSPWTENYGYTF

V gene: TRBV5-8
D gene: TRBD2
J gene: TRBJ2-3
clone size: few
CDR3 DNA: TGTGCCAGCAGCTTTGCGGGGGAGGGCGATACGCAGTATTTT
CDR3 protein: CASSFAGEGDTQYF

V gene: TRBV24-1
D gene: -
J gene: TRBJ2-3
clone size: -
CDR3 DNA: TGTGCCACCAGTGACCCTACAGGTAGGGGAGGCACAGATACGCAGTATTTT
CDR3 protein: CATSDPTGRGGTDTQYF

V gene: TRBV6-5
D gene: TRBD1
J gene: TRBJ1-1
clone size: -
CDR3 DNA: TGTGCCAGCAGGCCGACAGGGGGCCCTGAAGCTTTCTTT
CDR3 protein: CASRPTGGPEAFF